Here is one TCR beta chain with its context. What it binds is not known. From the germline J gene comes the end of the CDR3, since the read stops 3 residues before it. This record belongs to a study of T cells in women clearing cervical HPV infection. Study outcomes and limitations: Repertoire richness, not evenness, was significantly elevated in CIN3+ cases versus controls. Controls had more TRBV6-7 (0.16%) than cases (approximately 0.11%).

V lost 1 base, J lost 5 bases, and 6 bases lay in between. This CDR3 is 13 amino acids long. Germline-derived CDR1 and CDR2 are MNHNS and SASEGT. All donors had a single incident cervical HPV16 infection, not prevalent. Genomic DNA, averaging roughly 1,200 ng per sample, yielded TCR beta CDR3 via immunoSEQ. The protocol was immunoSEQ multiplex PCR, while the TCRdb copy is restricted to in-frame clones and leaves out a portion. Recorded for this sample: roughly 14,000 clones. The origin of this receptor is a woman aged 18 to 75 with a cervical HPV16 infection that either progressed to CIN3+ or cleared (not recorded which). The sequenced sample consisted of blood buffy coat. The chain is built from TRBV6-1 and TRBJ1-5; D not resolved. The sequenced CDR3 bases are TGTGCCAGCAGTGAAGGAGGGTATCAGCCC. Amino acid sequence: CASSEGGYQP. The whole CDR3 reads CASSEGGYQPQHF.